This T cell receptor (beta chain) stems from a study of shared clonotypes between healthy human individuals. The CDR3 is 17 residues long. The V and J ends lost 4 bases and 2 bases respectively, with 18 bases between them. The germline gives CDR1 SGHDN, CDR2 FVKESK. The protocol was immunoSEQ multiplex PCR, while the TCRdb copy is restricted to in-frame clones and leaves out a portion. The top ten hold approximately 0.44% of the sample, which has around 1.6 million clones, 95% to 99% seen once. The receptor's source is a man aged 30-40 years in good health. The sample was naive CD4+ T cells sorted from blood. The subset: CD45RA+ positively selected. The genes are TRBV14 and TRBJ2-1, with D perhaps being TRBD1 or TRBD2 (6 bases each). CDR3 nucleotide sequence: TGTGCCAGCAGCCGCCTTTCCTGGCGGGACACCTACAATGAGCAGTTCTTC. Translated, it gives CASSRLSWRDTYNEQFF.